This section outlines one T cell receptor (beta chain) sequence together with its context. V dropped 4 bases and J dropped 4 bases, with 10 bases sitting between them. Germline loops: CDR1 MDHEN, CDR2 SYDVKM. The CDR3 runs 13 residues. PCR was performed using 60 Vbeta and 13 Jbeta primers. Some clones are missing from TCRdb's copy, which holds only in-frame ones; the method was immunoSEQ multiplex PCR. Of 240,000 or so clones in the sample, about 86% were seen once. The source of the sample is a study of cytomegalovirus exposure and HLA in healthy donors. Sequencing was performed on PBMCs. The sequence was collected from a woman aged 60-75 years in good health and CMV-seropositive. The chain has TRBV28 and TRBJ1-2; D gene ambiguous. The CDR3 DNA reads as TGTGCCAGCAGTTCACGGGAGGTCTATGGCTACACCTTC. The encoded protein is CASSSREVYGYTF.